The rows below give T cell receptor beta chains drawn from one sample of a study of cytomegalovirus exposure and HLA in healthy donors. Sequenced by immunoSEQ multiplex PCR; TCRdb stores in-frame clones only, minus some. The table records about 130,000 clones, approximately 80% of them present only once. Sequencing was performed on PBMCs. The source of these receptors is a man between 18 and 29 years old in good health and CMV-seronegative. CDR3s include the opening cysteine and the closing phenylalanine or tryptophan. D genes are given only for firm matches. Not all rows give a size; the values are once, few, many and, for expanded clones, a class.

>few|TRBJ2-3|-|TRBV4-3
TGCGCCAGCAGCCAGTTCCCTAAAGATACGCAGTATTTT
CASSQFPKDTQYF
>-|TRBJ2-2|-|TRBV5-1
TGCGCCAGCAGCTTGCAAAGGACAACGGTCGGGGAGCTGTTTTTT
CASSLQRTTVGELFF
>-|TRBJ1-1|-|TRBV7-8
TGTGCCAGCAGGCCTGGGGTATTCGGGAGGGACACTGAAGCTTTCTTT
CASRPGVFGRDTEAFF
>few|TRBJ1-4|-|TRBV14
TGTGCCAGCAGCCAGTTATCGGCGCGGAATGAAAAACTGTTTTTT
CASSQLSARNEKLFF
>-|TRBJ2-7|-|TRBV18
TGTGCCAGCTCACCAACCGGGTCCTACGAGCAGTACTTC
CASSPTGSYEQYF
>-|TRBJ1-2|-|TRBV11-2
TGTGCCAGCAGCGAGGGAGGCCGAGACGGTGGCTACACCTTC
CASSEGGRDGGYTF
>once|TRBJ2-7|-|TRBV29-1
TGCAGCGCGACCTCCGGACAAACCTACGAGCAGTACTTC
CSATSGQTYEQYF
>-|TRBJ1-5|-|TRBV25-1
TGTGCCAGCAGTGATTTGGGGGGGAATCAGCCCCAGCATTTT
CASSDLGGNQPQHF
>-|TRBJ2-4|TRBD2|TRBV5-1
TGCGCCAGCAGCTTGTCTAGCGGGGGGGACATTCAGTACTTC
CASSLSSGGDIQYF
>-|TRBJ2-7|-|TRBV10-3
TGTGCCATCAGGAACAGGAGCTCCTACGAGCAGTACTTC
CAIRNRSSYEQYF
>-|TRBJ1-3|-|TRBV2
TGTGCCAGCAGTGATCAACTCTCTGGAAACACCATATATTTT
CASSDQLSGNTIYF
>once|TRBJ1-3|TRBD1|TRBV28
TGTGCCAGCAGTCGCGGGACAGCTGGAAACACCATATATTTT
CASSRGTAGNTIYF
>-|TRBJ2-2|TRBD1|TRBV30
TGTGCCTTCTCTGGACAGGGATGGACCGGGGAGCTGTTTTTT
CAFSGQGWTGELFF
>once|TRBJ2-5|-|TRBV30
TGTGCCTGGAGTTTCGGGGGGCCTGAGCAGTACTTC
CAWSFGGPEQYF
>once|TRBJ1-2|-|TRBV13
TGTGCCAGCAGCTTAGCGTGGGGGGACGCCTATGGCTACACCTTC
CASSLAWGDAYGYTF
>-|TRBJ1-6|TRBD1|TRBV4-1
TGCGCCAGCAGCCAAGAATATATGGGACAGGGGTTAAGCTCCTATAATTCACCCCTCCACTTT
CASSQEYMGQGLSSYNSPLHF
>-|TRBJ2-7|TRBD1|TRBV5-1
TGCGCCAGCAGCATTGGGACAGGGTACGAGCAGTACTTC
CASSIGTGYEQYF
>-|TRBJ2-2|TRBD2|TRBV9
TGTGCCAGCAGCGTAGCTGAGCGGGAGGGCCACGGGGAGCTGTTTTTT
CASSVAEREGHGELFF
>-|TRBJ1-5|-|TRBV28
TGTGCCAGCAGTTTATCCCTAGTGCAGAATAGCAATCAGCCCCAGCATTTT
CASSLSLVQNSNQPQHF
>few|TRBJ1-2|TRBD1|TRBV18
TGTGCCAGCTCACCAATATTAGGGACAGGGAACTATGGCTACACCTTC
CASSPILGTGNYGYTF
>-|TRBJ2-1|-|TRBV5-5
TGTGCCAGCAGCTTGGCCGGGGGACCGGGCTATGAGCAGTTCTTC
CASSLAGGPGYEQFF
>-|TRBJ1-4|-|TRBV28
TGTGCCAGCAGCAAACAGGTTCTTAATGAAAAACTGTTTTTT
CASSKQVLNEKLFF
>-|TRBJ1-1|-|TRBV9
TGTGCCAGCAGCGCGCCCGACCGGGGACTGGGAAACACTGAAGCTTTCTTT
CASSAPDRGLGNTEAFF
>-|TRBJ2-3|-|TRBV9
TGTGCCAGCAGCGTCTCCAGTTTAACAGATACGCAGTATTTT
CASSVSSLTDTQYF
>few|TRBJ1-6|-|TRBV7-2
TGTGCCAGCAGCTTAGACAGGGCTATCTATAATTCACCCCTCCACTTT
CASSLDRAIYNSPLHF
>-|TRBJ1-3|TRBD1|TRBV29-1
TGCAGCGTGACAGGGGGCCCCTCTGGAAACACCATATATTTT
CSVTGGPSGNTIYF
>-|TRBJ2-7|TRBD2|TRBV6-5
TGTGCCAGCAGTTACTCATCGAGCGGGAGCTACGAGCAGTACTTC
CASSYSSSGSYEQYF
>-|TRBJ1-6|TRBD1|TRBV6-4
TGTGCCAGCAGTCCGGGACAGGGGTCGTCACCCCTCCACTTT
CASSPGQGSSPLHF
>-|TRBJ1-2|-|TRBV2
TGTGCCAGCAGTGAAGAAGGTAGGACAAACTATGGCTACACCTTC
CASSEEGRTNYGYTF
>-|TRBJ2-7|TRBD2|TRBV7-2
TGTGCCAGCAGCGGGGCTAGCGGCTACGAGCAGTACTTC
CASSGASGYEQYF
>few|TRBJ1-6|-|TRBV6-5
TGTGCCAGCAGGACAGCGGGACCCACTGGTTCACCCCTCCACTTT
CASRTAGPTGSPLHF
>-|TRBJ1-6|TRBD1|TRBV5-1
TGCGCCAGCAGCCCGACAGGGACGGGTAATTCACCCCTCCACTTT
CASSPTGTGNSPLHF
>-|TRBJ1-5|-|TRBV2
TGTGCCAGCACCCAAGGGGGGGGGTATCAGCCCCAGCATTTT
CASTQGGGYQPQHF